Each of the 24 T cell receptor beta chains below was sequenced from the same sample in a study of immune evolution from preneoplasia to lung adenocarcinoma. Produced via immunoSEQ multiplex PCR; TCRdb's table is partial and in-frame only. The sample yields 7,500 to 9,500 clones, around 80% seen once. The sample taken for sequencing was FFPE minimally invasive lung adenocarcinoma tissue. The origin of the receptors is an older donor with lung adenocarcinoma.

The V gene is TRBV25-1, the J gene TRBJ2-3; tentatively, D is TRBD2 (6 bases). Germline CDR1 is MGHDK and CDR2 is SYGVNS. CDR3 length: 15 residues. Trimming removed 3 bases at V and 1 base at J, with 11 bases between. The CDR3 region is CASSDLASGTDTQYF. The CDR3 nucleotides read TGTGCCAGCAGTGATCTAGCGAGCGGCACAGATACGCAGTATTTT.

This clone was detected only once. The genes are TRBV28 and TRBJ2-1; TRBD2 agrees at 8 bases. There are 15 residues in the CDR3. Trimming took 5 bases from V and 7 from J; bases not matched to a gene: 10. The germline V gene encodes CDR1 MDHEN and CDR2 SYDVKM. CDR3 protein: CASSAGPGGLNEQFF. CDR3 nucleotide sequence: TGTGCCAGCAGTGCTGGGCCGGGAGGGCTGAATGAGCAGTTCTTC.

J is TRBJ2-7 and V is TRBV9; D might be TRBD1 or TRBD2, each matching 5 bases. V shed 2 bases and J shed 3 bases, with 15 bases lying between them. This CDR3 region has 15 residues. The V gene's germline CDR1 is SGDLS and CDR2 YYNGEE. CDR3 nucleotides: TGTGCCAGCAGCGTCAGCGGCAGGGAGAACTACGAGCAGTACTTC. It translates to CASSVSGRENYEQYF.

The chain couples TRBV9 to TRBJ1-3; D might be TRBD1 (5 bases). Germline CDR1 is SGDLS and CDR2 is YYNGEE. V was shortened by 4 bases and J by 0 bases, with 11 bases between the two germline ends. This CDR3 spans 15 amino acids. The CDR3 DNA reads TGTGCCAGCAGCCTCTTTGGGGGCTCTGGAAACACCATATATTTT. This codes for CASSLFGGSGNTIYF.

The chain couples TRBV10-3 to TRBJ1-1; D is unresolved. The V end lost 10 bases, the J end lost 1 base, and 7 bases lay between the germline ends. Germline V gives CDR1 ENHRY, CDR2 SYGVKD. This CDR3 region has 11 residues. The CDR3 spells CASGRNTEAFF. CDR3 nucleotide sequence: TGTGCCAGCGGGAGGAACACTGAAGCTTTCTTT.

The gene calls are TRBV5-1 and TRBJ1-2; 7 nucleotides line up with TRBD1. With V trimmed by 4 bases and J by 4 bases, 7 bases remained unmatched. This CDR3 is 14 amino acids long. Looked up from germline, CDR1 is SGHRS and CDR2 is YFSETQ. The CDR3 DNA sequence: TGCGCCAGCAGCCCGGGACAGAGGGCCTATGGCTACACCTTC. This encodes CASSPGQRAYGYTF. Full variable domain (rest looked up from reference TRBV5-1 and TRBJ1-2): KAGVTQTPRYLIKTRGQQVTLSCSPISGHRSVSWYQQTPGQGLQFLFEYFSETQRNKGNFPGRFSGRQFSNSRSEMNVSTLELGDSALYLCASSPGQRAYGYTFGSGTRLTVV.

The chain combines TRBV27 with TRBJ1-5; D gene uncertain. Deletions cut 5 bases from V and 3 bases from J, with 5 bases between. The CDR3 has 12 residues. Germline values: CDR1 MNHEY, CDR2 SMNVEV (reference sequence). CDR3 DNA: TGTGCCAGCAGTGCTCTCAATCAGCCCCAGCATTTT. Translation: CASSALNQPQHF.

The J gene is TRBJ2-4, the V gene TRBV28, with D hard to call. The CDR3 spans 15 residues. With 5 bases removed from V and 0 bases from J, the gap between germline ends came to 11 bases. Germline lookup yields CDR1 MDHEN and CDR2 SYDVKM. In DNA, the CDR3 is TGTGCCAGCAGTCACTATCCCTTAGCCAAAAACATTCAGTACTTC. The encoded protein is CASSHYPLAKNIQYF.

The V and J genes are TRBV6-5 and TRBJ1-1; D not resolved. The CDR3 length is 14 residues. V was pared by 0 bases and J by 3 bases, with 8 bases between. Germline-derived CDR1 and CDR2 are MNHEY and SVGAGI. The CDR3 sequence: CASSYSRDYTEAFF. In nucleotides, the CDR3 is TGTGCCAGCAGTTACTCGAGGGATTACACTGAAGCTTTCTTT.

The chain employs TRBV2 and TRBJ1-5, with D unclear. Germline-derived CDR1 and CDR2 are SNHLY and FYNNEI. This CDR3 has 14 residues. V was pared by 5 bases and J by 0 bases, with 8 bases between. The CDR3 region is CASSPFNSNQPQHF. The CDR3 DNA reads TGTGCCAGCAGTCCATTTAATAGCAATCAGCCCCAGCATTTT.

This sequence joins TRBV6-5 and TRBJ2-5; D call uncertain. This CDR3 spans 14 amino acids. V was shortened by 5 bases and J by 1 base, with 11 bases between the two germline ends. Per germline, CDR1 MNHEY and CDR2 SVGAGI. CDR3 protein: CASSKTDLQETQYF. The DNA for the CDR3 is TGTGCCAGCAGTAAGACGGACCTCCAAGAGACCCAGTACTTC.

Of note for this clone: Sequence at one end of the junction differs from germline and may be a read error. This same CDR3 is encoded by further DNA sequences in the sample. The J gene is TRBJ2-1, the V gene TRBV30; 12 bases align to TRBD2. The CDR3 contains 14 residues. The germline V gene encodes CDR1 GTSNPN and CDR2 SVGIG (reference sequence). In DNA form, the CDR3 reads TGTGCCTGGAGTAGACTAGCGGGGGTCAATAAGCAGTTCTTC. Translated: CAWSRLAGVNKQFF.

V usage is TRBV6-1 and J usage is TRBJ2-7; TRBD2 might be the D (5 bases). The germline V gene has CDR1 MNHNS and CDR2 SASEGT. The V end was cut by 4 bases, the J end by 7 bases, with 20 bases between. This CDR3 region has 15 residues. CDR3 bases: TGTGCCAGCAGTGCATTGTCGGGGTCGACGGGGGAGCAGTACTTC. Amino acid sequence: CASSALSGSTGEQYF.

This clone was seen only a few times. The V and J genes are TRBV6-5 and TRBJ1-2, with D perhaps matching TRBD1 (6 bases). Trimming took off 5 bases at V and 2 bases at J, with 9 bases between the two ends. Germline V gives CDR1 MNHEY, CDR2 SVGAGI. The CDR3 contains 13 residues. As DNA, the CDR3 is TGTGCCAGCAGTGCCGACAGGAACTATGGCTACACCTTC. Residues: CASSADRNYGYTF.

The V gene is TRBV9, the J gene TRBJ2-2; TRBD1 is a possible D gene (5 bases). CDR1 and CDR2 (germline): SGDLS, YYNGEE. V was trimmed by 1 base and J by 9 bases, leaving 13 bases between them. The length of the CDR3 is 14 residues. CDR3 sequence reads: CASSVTQGNRELFF. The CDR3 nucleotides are TGTGCCAGCAGCGTAACCCAGGGCAACCGGGAGCTGTTTTTT.

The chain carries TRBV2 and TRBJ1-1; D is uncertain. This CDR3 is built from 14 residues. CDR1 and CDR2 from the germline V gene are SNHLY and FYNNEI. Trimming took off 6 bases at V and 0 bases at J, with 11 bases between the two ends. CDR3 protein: CASSAGGMNTEAFF. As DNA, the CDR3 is TGTGCCAGCAGCGCGGGTGGCATGAACACTGAAGCTTTCTTT.

The CDR3 spells CASSVGTGEETQYF. In nucleotides, the CDR3 is TGTGCCAGCAGCGTAGGGACAGGGGAAGAGACCCAGTACTTC. This chain uses TRBV7-8 with TRBJ2-5; 10 nucleotides match TRBD1. V was clipped by 5 bases and J by 3 bases; unmatched bases: 3. The CDR3 sequence is 14 residues long. Germline V gene sequence: CDR1 SGHVS, CDR2 FQNEAQ.

CDR3 DNA sequence: TGCGCCAGCAGGGACTCAGGACTAGCGGGAGTTTACGAGCAGTACTTC. It translates to CASRDSGLAGVYEQYF. This chain joins TRBV10-2 and TRBJ2-7; 13 bases agree with TRBD2. This CDR3 has 16 residues. V was clipped by 6 bases and J by 4 bases; unmatched bases: 9. Germline values: CDR1 WSHSY, CDR2 SAAADI.

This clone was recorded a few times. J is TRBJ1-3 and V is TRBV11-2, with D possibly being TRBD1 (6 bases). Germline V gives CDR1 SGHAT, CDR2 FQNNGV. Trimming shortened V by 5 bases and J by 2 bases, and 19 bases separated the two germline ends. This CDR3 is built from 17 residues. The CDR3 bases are TGTGCCAGCAGCCATCCAATTACCAGGGGTACTGGAAACACCATATATTTT. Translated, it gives CASSHPITRGTGNTIYF. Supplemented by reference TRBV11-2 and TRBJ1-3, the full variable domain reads EAGVAQSPRYKIIEKRQSVAFWCNPISGHATLYWYQQILGQGPKLLIQFQNNGVVDDSQLPKDRFSAERLKGVDSTLKIQPAKLEDSAVYLCASSHPITRGTGNTIYFGEGSWLTVV.

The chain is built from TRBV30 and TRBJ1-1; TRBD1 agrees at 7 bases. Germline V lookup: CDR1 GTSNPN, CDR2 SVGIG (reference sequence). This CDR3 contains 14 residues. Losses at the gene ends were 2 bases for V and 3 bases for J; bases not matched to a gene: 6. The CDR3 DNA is TGTGCCTGGAGTTTCCAGGGGGGGTACACTGAAGCTTTCTTT. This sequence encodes CAWSFQGGYTEAFF.

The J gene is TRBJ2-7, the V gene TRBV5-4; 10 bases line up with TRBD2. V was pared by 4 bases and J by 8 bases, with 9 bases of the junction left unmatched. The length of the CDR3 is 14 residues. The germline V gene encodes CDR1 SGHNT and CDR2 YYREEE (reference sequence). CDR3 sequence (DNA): TGTGCCAGCAGCAACGGGACTAGCGCTGCCAAGCAGTACTTC. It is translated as CASSNGTSAAKQYF.

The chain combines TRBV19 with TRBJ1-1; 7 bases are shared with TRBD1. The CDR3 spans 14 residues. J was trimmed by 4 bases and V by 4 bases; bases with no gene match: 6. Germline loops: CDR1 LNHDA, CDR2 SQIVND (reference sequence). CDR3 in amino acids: CASSKGAGSTEAFF. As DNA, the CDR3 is TGTGCCAGTAGTAAGGGGGCGGGGAGCACTGAAGCTTTCTTT.

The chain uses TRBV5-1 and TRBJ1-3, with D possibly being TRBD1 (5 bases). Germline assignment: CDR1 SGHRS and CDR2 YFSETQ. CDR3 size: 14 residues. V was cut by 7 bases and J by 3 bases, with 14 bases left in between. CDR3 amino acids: CASSPGGDGNTIYF. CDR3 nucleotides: TGCGCCAGCTCCCCCGGGGGTGATGGAAACACCATATATTTT. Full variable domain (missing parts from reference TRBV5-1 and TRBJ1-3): KAGVTQTPRYLIKTRGQQVTLSCSPISGHRSVSWYQQTPGQGLQFLFEYFSETQRNKGNFPGRFSGRQFSNSRSEMNVSTLELGDSALYLCASSPGGDGNTIYFGEGSWLTVV.

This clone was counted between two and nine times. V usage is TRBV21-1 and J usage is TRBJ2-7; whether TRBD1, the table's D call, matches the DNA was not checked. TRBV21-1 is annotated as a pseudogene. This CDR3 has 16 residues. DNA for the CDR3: TGTGCCAGCAGCAAAGATCGGCAGGGGAGCTCCTACGAGCAGTACTTC. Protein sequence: CASSKDRQGSSYEQYF.